This T cell receptor beta chain is drawn from a study of OX40 agonist ivuxolimab in advanced cancers. On this clone: Different DNA sequences within this sample yield the same CDR3.

The method was immunoSEQ multiplex PCR; TCRdb's version includes in-frame clones alone and lacks a portion of them. The sample lists about 44,000 clones; roughly nine tenths were seen once. The CDR3 contains 15 residues. With 0 bases removed from V and 2 bases from J, the gap between germline ends came to 9 bases. Germline V gene lookup returns CDR1 MGHRA and CDR2 YSYEKL. The input for sequencing was CD4+ or CD8+ T cells sorted from blood, taken in a trial of the OX40 agonist ivuxolimab. The clonotype was recovered from an adult with an advanced solid tumor such as melanoma, head and neck, liver or kidney cancer. The chain uses TRBV4-1 and TRBJ2-3; a possible D gene is TRBD2 (5 bases). CDR3 loop: CASSQDKRSTDTQYF. Written as DNA, the CDR3 is TGCGCCAGCAGCCAAGATAAGCGGTCCACAGATACGCAGTATTTT.